The clone carrying this TCR beta chain was picked up many times. Its antigen is not identified. The data stem from a study of T cells in Graves' hyperthyroidism and ophthalmopathy. The CDR3 sequence is 18 residues long. Looked up from germline, CDR1 is LNHNV and CDR2 is YYDKDF (reference sequence). With 4 bases clipped from V and 5 bases from J, the junction kept 13 bases outside the gene matches. Exclusion of patients followed from uncontrolled infection, other autoimmune disease, pregnancy or lactation. Findings and limits, study-wide: The model made its ophthalmopathy prediction, and onset followed a median roughly 6.5 months later. Among thyroid clonotypes expanded above 0.001, most also appeared in blood. Through a model of 13 V-J features, ophthalmopathy was separated from stable hyperthyroidism.

RNA transcripts were the template for amplifying TCR beta CDR3 regions. The TCR CDR3 was amplified in a first-round RT-PCR using the HTBI primer set. TCRdb used MiXCR to reprocess the multiplex PCR reads, holding one entry per CDR3 protein. The profile shows approximately 600,000 distinct CDR3 sequences, roughly 14% of them singletons. This TCR came from a woman aged 40-49 years with Graves' ophthalmopathy. This chain links TRBV15 with TRBJ2-2; 10 nucleotides match TRBD1. Source material: blood. The CDR3 here is CATSTTHEDRGQTGELFF. The CDR3 nucleotides are TGTGCCACCAGCACGACCCACGAAGACAGGGGGCAAACCGGGGAGCTGTTTTTT. Filled out from reference TRBV15 and TRBJ2-2, the complete variable domain reads DAMVIQNPRYQVTQFGKPVTLSCSQTLNHNVMYWYQQKSSQAPKLLFHYYDKDFNNEADTPDNFQSRRPNTSFCFLDIRSPGLGDTAMYLCATSTTHEDRGQTGELFFGEGSRLTVL.